Detailed here is one T cell receptor (beta chain). What it binds is unknown. The data were obtained in a study of OX40 agonist ivuxolimab in advanced cancers. The protocol was immunoSEQ multiplex PCR, while the TCRdb copy is restricted to in-frame clones and leaves out a portion. The sample has tens of thousands of clones, 65% to 90% seen once. On cycle 4 day 1 and cycle 7 day 1, as well as at baseline, blood was sampled. General study findings and limits: At 0.1 to 3.0 mg/kg, clonal expansion of CD4+ and CD8+ blood T cells had occurred by week 6. Researchers did not determine the expanded peripheral T cells' antigen specificity. On average, CD8+ T cells had more expanded clones than CD4+.

The CDR3 has 14 amino acids. Germline CDR1 LNHDA, CDR2 SQIVND (reference sequence). V lost 5 bases to trimming and J lost 4 bases; unmatched junction nucleotides: 6. The receptor was isolated from an adult with an advanced solid tumor such as melanoma, head and neck, liver or kidney cancer. This chain links TRBV19 with TRBJ2-3, with 7 bases identical to TRBD2. The sequences come from CD4+ or CD8+ T cells sorted from blood, collected in a trial of the OX40 agonist ivuxolimab. The CDR3 region has the DNA TGTGCCAGTAGTGTTCAGACTAGCTCAGATACGCAGTATTTT. Encoded protein: CASSVQTSSDTQYF.